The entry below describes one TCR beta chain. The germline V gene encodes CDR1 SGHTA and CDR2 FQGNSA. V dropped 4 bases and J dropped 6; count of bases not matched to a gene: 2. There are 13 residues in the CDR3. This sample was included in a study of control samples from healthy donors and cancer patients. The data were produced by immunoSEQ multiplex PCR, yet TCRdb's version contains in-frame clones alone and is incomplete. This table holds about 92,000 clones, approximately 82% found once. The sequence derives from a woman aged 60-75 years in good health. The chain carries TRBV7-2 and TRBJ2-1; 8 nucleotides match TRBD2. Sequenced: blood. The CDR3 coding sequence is TGTGCCAGCAGCTCCGGGACTAGCAATGAGCAGTTCTTC. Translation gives CASSSGTSNEQFF.